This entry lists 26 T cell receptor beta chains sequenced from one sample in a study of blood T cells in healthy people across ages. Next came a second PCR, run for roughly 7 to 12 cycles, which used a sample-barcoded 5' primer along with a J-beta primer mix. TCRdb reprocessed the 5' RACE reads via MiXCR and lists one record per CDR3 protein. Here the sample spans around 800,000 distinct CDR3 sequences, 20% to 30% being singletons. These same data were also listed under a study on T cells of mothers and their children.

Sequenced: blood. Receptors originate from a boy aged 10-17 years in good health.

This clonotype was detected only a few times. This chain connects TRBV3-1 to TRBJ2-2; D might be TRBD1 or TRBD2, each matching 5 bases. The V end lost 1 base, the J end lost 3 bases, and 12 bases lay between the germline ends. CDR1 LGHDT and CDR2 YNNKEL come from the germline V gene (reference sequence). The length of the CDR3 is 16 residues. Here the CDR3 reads CASSQVWLGDTGELFF. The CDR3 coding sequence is TGTGCCAGCAGCCAAGTGTGGCTGGGGGACACCGGGGAGCTGTTTTTT.

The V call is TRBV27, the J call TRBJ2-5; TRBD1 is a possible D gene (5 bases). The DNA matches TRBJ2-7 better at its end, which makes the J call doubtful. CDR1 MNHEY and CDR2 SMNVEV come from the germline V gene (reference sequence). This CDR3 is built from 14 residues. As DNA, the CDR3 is TGTGCCAGCAGCCAAGACAGTTTTTGGGACGAGCAGTACTTC. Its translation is CASSQDSFWDEQYF.

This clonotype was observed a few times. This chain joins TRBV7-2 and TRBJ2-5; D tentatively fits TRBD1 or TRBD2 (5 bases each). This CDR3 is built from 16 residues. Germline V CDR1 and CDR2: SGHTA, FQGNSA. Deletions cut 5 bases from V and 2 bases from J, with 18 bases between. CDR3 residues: CASSGPRGRPQETQYF. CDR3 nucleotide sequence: TGTGCCAGCAGCGGCCCGAGGGGACGGCCTCAAGAGACCCAGTACTTC.

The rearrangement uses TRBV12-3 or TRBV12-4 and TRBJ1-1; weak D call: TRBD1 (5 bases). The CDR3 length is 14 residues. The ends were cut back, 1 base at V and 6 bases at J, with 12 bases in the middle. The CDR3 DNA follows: TGTGCCAGCAGTTTAGGGGGCGACTACGCTGAAGCTTTCTTT. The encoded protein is CASSLGGDYAEAFF.

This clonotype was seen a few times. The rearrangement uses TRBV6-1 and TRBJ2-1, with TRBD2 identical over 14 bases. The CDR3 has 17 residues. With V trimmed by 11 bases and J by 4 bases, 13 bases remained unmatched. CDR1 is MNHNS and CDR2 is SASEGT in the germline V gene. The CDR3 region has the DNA TGTGCCCCGTTCCCTGGACTAGCGGGGGGCCCATACAATGAGCAGTTCTTC. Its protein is CAPFPGLAGGPYNEQFF.

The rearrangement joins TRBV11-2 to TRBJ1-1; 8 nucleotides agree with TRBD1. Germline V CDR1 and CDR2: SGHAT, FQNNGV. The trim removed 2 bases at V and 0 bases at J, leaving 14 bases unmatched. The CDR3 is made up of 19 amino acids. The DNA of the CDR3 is TGTGCCAGCAGCTTATTCCCCGGACAGGGCGGGGGGATGAACACTGAAGCTTTCTTT. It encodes CASSLFPGQGGGMNTEAFF.

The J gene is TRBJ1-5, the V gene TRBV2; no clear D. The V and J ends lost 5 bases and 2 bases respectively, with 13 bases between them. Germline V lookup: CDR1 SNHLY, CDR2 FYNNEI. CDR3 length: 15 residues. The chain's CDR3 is CASSFTAVGNQPQHF. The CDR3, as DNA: TGTGCCAGCAGTTTTACAGCCGTCGGCAATCAGCCCCAGCATTTT.

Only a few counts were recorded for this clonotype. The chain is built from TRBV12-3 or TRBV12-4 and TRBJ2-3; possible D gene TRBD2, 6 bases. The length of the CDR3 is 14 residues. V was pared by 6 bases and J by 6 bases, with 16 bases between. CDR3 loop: CASSLRAGPDTQYF. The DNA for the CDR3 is TGTGCCAGCAGCCTTAGAGCGGGTCCGGATACGCAGTATTTT.

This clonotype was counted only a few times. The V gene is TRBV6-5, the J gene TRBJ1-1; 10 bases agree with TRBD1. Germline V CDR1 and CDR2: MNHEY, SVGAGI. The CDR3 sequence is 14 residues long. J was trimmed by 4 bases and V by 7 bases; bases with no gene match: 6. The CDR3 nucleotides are TGTGCCAGCACTCTGACAGGGGGCGTCACTGAAGCTTTCTTT. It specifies CASTLTGGVTEAFF.

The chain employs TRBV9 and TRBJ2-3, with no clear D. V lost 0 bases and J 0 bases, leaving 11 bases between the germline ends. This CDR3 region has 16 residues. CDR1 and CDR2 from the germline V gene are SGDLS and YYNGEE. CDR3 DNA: TGTGCCAGCAGCGTAGGTGGGGTCGGGAGCACAGATACGCAGTATTTT. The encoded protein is CASSVGGVGSTDTQYF.

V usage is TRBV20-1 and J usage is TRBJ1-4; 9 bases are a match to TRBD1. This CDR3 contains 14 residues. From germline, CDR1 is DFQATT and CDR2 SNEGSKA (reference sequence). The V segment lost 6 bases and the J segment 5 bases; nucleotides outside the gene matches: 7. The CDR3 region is CSAPGQGENEKLFF. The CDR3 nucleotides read TGCAGTGCGCCGGGACAGGGTGAGAATGAAAAACTGTTTTTT.

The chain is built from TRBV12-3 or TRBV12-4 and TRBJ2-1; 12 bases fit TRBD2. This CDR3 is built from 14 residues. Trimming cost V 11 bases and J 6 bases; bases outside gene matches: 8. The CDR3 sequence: CAGKAGLAGNEQFF. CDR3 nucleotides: TGTGCCGGCAAAGCGGGACTAGCGGGCAATGAGCAGTTCTTC.

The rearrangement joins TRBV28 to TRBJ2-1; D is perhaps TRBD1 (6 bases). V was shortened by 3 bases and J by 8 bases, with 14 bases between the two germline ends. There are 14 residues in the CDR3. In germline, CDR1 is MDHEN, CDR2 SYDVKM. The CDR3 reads CASSFSDSRDEQFF. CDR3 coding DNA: TGTGCCAGCAGTTTTTCGGACAGCCGCGATGAGCAGTTCTTC.

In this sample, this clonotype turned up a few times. DNA of the CDR3: TGCGCCAGCAGCCAAGTCGGCAGTTACCAAGAGACCCAGTACTTC. As protein: CASSQVGSYQETQYF. This sequence joins TRBV4-1 and TRBJ2-5; D call uncertain. The germline gives CDR1 MGHRA, CDR2 YSYEKL. V was cut by 1 base and J by 0 bases, with 9 bases left in between. CDR3 length equals 15 residues.

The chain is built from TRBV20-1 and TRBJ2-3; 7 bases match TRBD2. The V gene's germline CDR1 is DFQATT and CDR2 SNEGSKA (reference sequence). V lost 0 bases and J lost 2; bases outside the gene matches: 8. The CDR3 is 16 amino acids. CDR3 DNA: TGCAGTGCTAGAGATCCCCGCGGGGGAAACACAGATACGCAGTATTTT. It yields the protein CSARDPRGGNTDTQYF.

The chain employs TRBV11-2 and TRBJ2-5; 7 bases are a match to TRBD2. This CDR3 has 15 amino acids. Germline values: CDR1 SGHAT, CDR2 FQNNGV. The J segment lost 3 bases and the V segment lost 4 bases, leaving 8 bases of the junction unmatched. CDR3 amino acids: CASSYLAGREETQYF. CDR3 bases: TGTGCCAGCAGCTATTTAGCGGGCCGAGAAGAGACCCAGTACTTC.

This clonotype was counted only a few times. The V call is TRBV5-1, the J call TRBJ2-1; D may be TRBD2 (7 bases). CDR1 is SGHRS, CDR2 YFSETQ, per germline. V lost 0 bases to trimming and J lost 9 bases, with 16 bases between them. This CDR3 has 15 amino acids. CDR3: CASSLEGGGQGEQFF. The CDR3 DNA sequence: TGCGCCAGCAGCTTGGAAGGCGGGGGCCAGGGTGAGCAGTTCTTC.

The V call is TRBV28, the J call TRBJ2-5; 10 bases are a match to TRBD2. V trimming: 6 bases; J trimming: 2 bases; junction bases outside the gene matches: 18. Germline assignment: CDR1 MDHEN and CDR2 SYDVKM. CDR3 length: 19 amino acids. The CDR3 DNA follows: TGTGCCAGCAGCCCCAGCACTAGCGGGGCCCCTCGGGGGCAAGAGACCCAGTACTTC. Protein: CASSPSTSGAPRGQETQYF.

Here the CDR3 DNA reads TGCGCCAGCAGCCAAGATGGGACAGGGTCTTTTGGCTACACCTTC. Its protein product is CASSQDGTGSFGYTF. V usage is TRBV4-3 and J usage is TRBJ1-2; TRBD1 matches 9 bases. J gave up 7 bases and V 0 bases, and 6 bases lay outside the gene matches. Germline V gene sequence: CDR1 LGHNA, CDR2 YSLEER. This CDR3 has 15 amino acids.

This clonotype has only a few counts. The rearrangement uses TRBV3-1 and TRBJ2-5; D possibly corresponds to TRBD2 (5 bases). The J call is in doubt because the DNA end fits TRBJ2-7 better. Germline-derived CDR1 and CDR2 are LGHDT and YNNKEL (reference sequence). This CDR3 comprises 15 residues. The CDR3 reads CASSQDRSGSYEQYF. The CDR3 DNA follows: TGTGCCAGCAGCCAAGATCGAAGCGGCTCCTACGAGCAGTACTTC.

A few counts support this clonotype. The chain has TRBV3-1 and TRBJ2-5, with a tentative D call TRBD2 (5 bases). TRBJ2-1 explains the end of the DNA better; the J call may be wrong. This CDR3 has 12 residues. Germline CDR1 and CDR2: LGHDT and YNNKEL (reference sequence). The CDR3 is CASSQEEDEQFF. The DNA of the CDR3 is TGTGCCAGCAGCCAAGAGGAGGACGAGCAGTTCTTC.

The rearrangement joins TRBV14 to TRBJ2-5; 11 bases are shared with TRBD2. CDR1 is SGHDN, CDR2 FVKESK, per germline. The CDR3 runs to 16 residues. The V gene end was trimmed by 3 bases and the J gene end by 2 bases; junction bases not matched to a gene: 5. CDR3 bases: TGTGCCAGCAGCCACTTAGGGACTAGCGGACAAGAGACCCAGTACTTC. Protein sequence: CASSHLGTSGQETQYF. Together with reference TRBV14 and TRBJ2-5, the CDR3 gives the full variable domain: EAGVTQFPSHSVIEKGQTVTLRCDPISGHDNLYWYRRVMGKEIKFLLHFVKESKQDESGMPNNRFLAERTGGTYSTLKVQPAELEDSGVYFCASSHLGTSGQETQYFGPGTRLLVL.

The CDR3 DNA reads as TGTGCCAGCAGCGGTAGCGTATACCAAGAGACCCAGTACTTC. Its translation is CASSGSVYQETQYF. The chain links TRBV9 to TRBJ2-5; possibly TRBD2 for D (5 bases). The CDR3 runs to 14 residues. V lost 3 bases and J 0 bases, leaving 9 bases between the germline ends. CDR1 and CDR2 (germline): SGDLS, YYNGEE.

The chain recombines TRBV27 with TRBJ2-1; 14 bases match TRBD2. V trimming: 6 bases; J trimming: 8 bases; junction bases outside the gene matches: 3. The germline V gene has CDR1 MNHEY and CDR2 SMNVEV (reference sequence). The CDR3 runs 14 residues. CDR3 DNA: TGTGCCAGCAGGGGACTAGCGGGGGCTGATGAGCAGTTCTTC. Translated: CASRGLAGADEQFF.

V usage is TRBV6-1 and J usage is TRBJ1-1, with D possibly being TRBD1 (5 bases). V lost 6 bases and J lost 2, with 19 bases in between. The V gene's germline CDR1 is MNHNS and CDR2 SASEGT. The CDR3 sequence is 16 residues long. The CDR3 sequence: CASSSSLGDQNTEAFF. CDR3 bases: TGTGCCAGCAGCTCATCGCTGGGGGACCAAAACACTGAAGCTTTCTTT.

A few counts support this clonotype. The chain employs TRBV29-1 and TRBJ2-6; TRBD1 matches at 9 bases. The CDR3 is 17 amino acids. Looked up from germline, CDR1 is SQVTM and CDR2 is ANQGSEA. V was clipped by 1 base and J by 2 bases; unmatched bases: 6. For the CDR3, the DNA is TGCAGCGTTGAAGGGGTACAGGGGGCGCCTGGGGCCAACGTCCTGACTTTC. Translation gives CSVEGVQGAPGANVLTF.